This is a list of T cell receptor beta chains from one sample in a study of patients and donors after allogeneic stem cell transplantation. TCRdb passed the RT-PCR reads through MiXCR, listing each CDR3 protein once. Among hundreds of thousands of distinct CDR3 sequences listed, roughly 38% were seen once. The material sequenced was blood, either unsorted or a sorted T cell fraction (not recorded which). These receptors came from a human donor who was either an allogeneic HSCT recipient or a stem cell or donor lymphocyte infusion donor (not recorded which). It is not recorded whose cells these are; they may come from a transplant donor. Both conserved end residues are part of each CDR3. A D gene is named only where the DNA matches it firmly. Size values are once, few and many counts, or a class for expanded clones, and some rows have none.

TRBD1,TRBV18,TRBJ1-1,NA,CASSPSRGSDTEAFF,TGTGCCAGCTCACCTAGCAGGGGGTCGGACACTGAAGCTTTCTTT
TRBD1,TRBV4-1,TRBJ1-1,NA,CASSQEPGGTEAFF,TGCGCCAGCAGCCAAGAGCCAGGGGGCACTGAAGCTTTCTTT
NA,TRBV7-2,TRBJ2-3,NA,CASSLGPAAGPDTQYF,TGTGCCAGCAGCTTAGGACCGGCAGCGGGCCCAGATACGCAGTATTTT
NA,TRBV9,TRBJ1-2,NA,CASSMTDGFNYGYTF,TGTGCCAGCAGTATGACGGACGGTTTCAACTATGGCTACACCTTC
NA,TRBV7-9,TRBJ2-1,NA,CASSPGHYNEQFF,TGTGCCAGCAGCCCCGGACACTACAATGAGCAGTTCTTC
NA,TRBV5-1,TRBJ1-4,few,CASALSGSREKLFF,TGCGCCAGTGCCCTTTCGGGCTCAAGGGAAAAACTGTTTTTT
TRBD1,TRBV12-3/TRBV12-4,TRBJ1-3,NA,CASRGDRHSGNTIYF,TGTGCCAGCAGGGGGGACAGACACTCTGGAAACACCATATATTTT
NA,TRBV20-1,TRBJ1-2,few,CSASPRVEDNYGYTF,TGCAGTGCTAGTCCCAGGGTGGAAGATAACTATGGCTACACCTTC
TRBD1,TRBV12-3/TRBV12-4,TRBJ1-1,few,CASSTDRENTEAFF,TGTGCCAGCAGCACGGACAGGGAGAACACTGAAGCTTTCTTT
NA,TRBV27,TRBJ1-6,few,CASSFGRGGVSSPLHF,TGTGCCAGCAGTTTCGGGCGAGGAGGGGTCAGTTCACCCCTCCACTTT
NA,TRBV12-3/TRBV12-4,TRBJ1-1,NA,CASSGELNTEAFF,TGTGCCAGCAGCGGCGAGTTGAACACTGAAGCTTTCTTT
NA,TRBV3-1,TRBJ1-1,few,CASSQDLGGNTEAFF,TGTGCCAGCAGCCAAGATCTGGGGGGGAACACTGAAGCTTTCTTT
TRBD2,TRBV3-1,TRBJ2-3,NA,CASSQDGLAGDTQYF,TGTGCCAGCAGCCAAGATGGATTAGCGGGGGATACGCAGTATTTT
TRBD1,TRBV7-9,TRBJ1-4,NA,CASSPTGGINEKLFF,TGTGCCAGCAGCCCCACAGGGGGGATTAATGAAAAACTGTTTTTT
NA,TRBV4-3,TRBJ2-5,few,CASSQFGQRQETQYF,TGCGCCAGCAGCCAATTCGGGCAGCGACAAGAGACCCAGTACTTC
TRBD1,TRBV18,TRBJ2-4,NA,CASSPSPVQGLAKNIQYF,TGTGCCAGCTCACCGAGTCCCGTACAGGGGCTAGCCAAAAACATTCAGTACTTC
NA,TRBV7-8,TRBJ1-6,NA,CASSVDKTYNSPLHF,TGTGCCAGCAGCGTAGACAAGACCTATAATTCACCCCTCCACTTT
NA,TRBV20-1,TRBJ1-1,few,CSAPGMNTEAFF,TGCAGTGCCCCGGGGATGAACACTGAAGCTTTCTTT
TRBD2,TRBV4-3,TRBJ2-5,NA,CASSQAGTSGSFWGETQYF,TGCGCCAGCAGCCAGGCCGGGACTAGCGGGTCATTCTGGGGAGAGACCCAGTACTTC
NA,TRBV3-1,TRBJ2-7,NA,CASSYLFAPAEQYF,TGTGCCAGCAGCTATTTGTTCGCGCCTGCCGAGCAGTACTTC
TRBD1,TRBV5-1,TRBJ1-1,few,CASRDRQGPVNTEAFF,TGCGCCAGCAGAGATCGACAGGGGCCTGTAAACACTGAAGCTTTCTTT
NA,TRBV20-1,TRBJ2-3,NA,CSAGGATDTQYF,TGCAGTGCCGGAGGGGCTACAGATACGCAGTATTTT
NA,TRBV4-3,TRBJ1-3,few,CASSQDTISSGNTIYF,TGCGCCAGCAGCCAAGATACCATTAGCTCTGGAAACACCATATATTTT
NA,TRBV5-1,TRBJ1-1,NA,CASSLNANTEAFF,TGCGCCAGCAGCTTGAATGCCAACACTGAAGCTTTCTTT
NA,TRBV7-9,TRBJ1-1,NA,CASSLPRLGMNTEAFF,TGTGCCAGCAGCTTACCCAGGCTGGGGATGAACACTGAAGCTTTCTTT
TRBD2,TRBV10-3,TRBJ2-7,few,CASSGGSYEQYF,TGTGCCTCTTCGGGAGGATCCTACGAGCAGTACTTC
NA,TRBV3-1,TRBJ1-1,few,CASSSGRGFGTEAFF,TGTGCCAGCAGCTCTGGTCGGGGGTTCGGCACTGAAGCTTTCTTT
NA,TRBV20-1,TRBJ1-1,few,CSARDGKGGMNTEAFF,TGCAGTGCTAGAGATGGAAAGGGGGGGATGAACACTGAAGCTTTCTTT
NA,TRBV12-3/TRBV12-4,TRBJ1-5,NA,CASTIGNRANQPQHF,TGTGCCAGCACCATTGGGAACAGGGCAAATCAGCCCCAGCATTTT
NA,TRBV6-5,TRBJ1-1,many,CASSYSGEDTEAFF,TGTGCCAGCAGTTACTCAGGGGAGGACACTGAAGCTTTCTTT
NA,TRBV29-1,TRBJ2-2,few,CSVGRLNTGELFF,TGCAGCGTTGGACGGTTGAACACCGGGGAGCTGTTTTTT
NA,TRBV9,TRBJ2-5,NA,CASSTADGAQYF,TGTGCCAGCAGCACCGCTGACGGCGCCCAGTACTTC
NA,TRBV5-1,TRBJ2-5,NA,CASSSLAGKETQYF,TGCGCCAGCAGCTCCCTAGCAGGGAAAGAGACCCAGTACTTC
NA,TRBV2,TRBJ1-1,few,CASSGGLNTEAFF,TGTGCCAGCAGTGGGGGGCTAAACACTGAAGCTTTCTTT
TRBD2,TRBV29-1,TRBJ2-3,NA,CSVVGLSSTDTQYF,TGCAGCGTCGTGGGACTATCGAGCACAGATACGCAGTATTTT
TRBD2,TRBV10-3,TRBJ2-7,NA,CAISETSGAPYEQYF,TGTGCCATCAGTGAGACTAGCGGGGCCCCCTACGAGCAGTACTTC
NA,TRBV5-1,TRBJ1-6,NA,CASSLGNAGATSPLHF,TGCGCCAGCAGCTTGGGAAATGCAGGCGCTACTTCACCCCTCCACTTT
NA,TRBV30,TRBJ1-5,NA,CAWSVVARDYSNQPQHF,TGTGCCTGGAGTGTAGTGGCGAGGGATTATAGCAATCAGCCCCAGCATTTT
NA,TRBV20-1,TRBJ1-1,NA,CSASQSMNTEAFF,TGCAGTGCATCCCAGAGCATGAACACTGAAGCTTTCTTT
NA,TRBV28,TRBJ1-2,NA,CASSLSNLRGYTF,TGTGCCAGCAGTCTGTCCAACCTGCGAGGCTACACCTTC
NA,TRBV18,TRBJ1-1,NA,CASSPRQGTEAFF,TGTGCCAGCTCACCAAGGCAGGGCACTGAAGCTTTCTTT
TRBD1,TRBV6-1,TRBJ1-1,few,CASTREGANTEAFF,TGTGCCAGCACCCGAGAGGGGGCGAACACTGAAGCTTTCTTT
NA,TRBV28,TRBJ1-1,NA,CASSWGIARVNTEAFF,TGTGCCAGCAGTTGGGGGATTGCCAGGGTGAACACTGAAGCTTTCTTT
NA,TRBV5-6,TRBJ1-4,NA,CASSFRPGRPNEKLFF,TGTGCCAGCAGCTTCCGCCCGGGCAGACCAAATGAAAAACTGTTTTTT
NA,TRBV4-1,TRBJ1-1,once,CASSQDYNPEAFF,TGCGCCAGCAGCCAAGATTATAACCCTGAAGCTTTCTTT
TRBD1,TRBV6-2/TRBV6-3,TRBJ1-5,NA,CASRSPYRGKGPQHF,TGTGCCAGCAGGAGTCCCTACAGGGGGAAGGGGCCCCAGCATTTT
TRBD1,TRBV5-3,TRBJ2-1,few,CARSKNRGMFSYNEQFF,TGTGCCAGAAGCAAAAACAGGGGAATGTTCTCCTACAATGAGCAGTTCTTC
TRBD1,TRBV20-1,TRBJ1-2,NA,CSAGGVGYGYTF,TGCAGTGCAGGGGGCGTTGGGTATGGCTACACCTTC
NA,TRBV2,TRBJ1-1,few,CASTLSGAEAFF,TGTGCCAGCACCTTGAGTGGGGCTGAAGCTTTCTTT
NA,TRBV5-1,TRBJ1-2,NA,CASSLGAPLDGYTF,TGCGCCAGCAGCTTGGGGGCACCTTTGGATGGCTACACCTTC
NA,TRBV30,TRBJ2-5,NA,CAWTGRAGKTQYF,TGTGCCTGGACGGGCAGGGCTGGAAAGACCCAGTACTTC
TRBD1,TRBV5-1,TRBJ2-3,NA,CASSTDRGGTDTQYF,TGCGCCAGCAGTACTGACAGGGGAGGCACAGATACGCAGTATTTT
NA,TRBV5-1,TRBJ1-2,NA,CASRGRGRNYGYTF,TGCGCCAGCAGGGGACGGGGGAGGAACTATGGCTACACCTTC
TRBD2,TRBV3-1,TRBJ2-5,NA,CASSLGLAGVLETQYF,TGTGCCAGCAGCCTGGGACTAGCGGGGGTTTTGGAGACCCAGTACTTC
NA,TRBV20-1,TRBJ1-1,NA,CSARDARTERHTEAFF,TGCAGTGCTAGAGATGCCAGGACAGAGAGACACACTGAAGCTTTCTTT